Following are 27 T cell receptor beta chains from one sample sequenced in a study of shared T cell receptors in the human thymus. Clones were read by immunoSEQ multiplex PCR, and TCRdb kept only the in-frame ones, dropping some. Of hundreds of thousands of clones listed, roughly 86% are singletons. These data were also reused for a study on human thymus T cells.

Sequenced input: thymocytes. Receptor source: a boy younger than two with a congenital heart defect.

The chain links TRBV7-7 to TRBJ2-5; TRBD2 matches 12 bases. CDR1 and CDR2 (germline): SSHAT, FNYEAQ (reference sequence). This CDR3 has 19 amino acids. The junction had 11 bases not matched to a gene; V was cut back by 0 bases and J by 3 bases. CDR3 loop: CASSLASSGRAESKETQYF. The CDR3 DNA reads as TGTGCCAGCAGCTTAGCGTCTAGCGGGAGGGCCGAATCTAAAGAGACCCAGTACTTC. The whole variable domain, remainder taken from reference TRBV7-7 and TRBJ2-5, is GAGVSQSPRYKVTKRGQDVTLRCDPISSHATLYWYQQALGQGPEFLTYFNYEAQPDKSGLPSDRFSAERPEGSISTLTIQRTEQRDSAMYRCASSLASSGRAESKETQYFGPGTRLLVL.

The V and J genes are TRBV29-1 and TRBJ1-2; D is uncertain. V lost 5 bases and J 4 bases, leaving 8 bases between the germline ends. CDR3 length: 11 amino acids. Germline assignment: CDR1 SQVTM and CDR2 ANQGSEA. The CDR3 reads CSVLYSYGYTF. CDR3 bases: TGCAGCGTTTTGTACAGCTATGGCTACACCTTC.

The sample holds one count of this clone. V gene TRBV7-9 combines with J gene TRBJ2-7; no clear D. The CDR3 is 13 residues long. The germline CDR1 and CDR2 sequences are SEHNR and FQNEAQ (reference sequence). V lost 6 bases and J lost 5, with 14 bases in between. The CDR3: CASSPRRSNEQYF. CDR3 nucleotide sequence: TGTGCCAGCAGTCCACGAAGGAGCAACGAGCAGTACTTC. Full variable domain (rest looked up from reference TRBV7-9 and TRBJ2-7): DTGVSQNPRHKITKRGQNVTFRCDPISEHNRLYWYRQTLGQGPEFLTYFQNEAQLEKSRLLSDRFSAERPKGSFSTLEIQRTEQGDSAMYLCASSPRRSNEQYFGPGTRLTVT.

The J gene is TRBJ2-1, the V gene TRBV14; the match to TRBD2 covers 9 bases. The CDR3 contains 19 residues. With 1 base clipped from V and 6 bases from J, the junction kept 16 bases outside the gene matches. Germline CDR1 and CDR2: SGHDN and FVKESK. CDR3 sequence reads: CASSQVGREGLDVVNEQFF. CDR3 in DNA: TGTGCCAGCAGCCAAGTGGGGCGGGAGGGCCTCGATGTGGTCAATGAGCAGTTCTTC.

The CDR3 sequence: CASSKLQPAGPGELFF. The CDR3 DNA sequence: TGTGCCAGCAGTAAACTCCAGCCTGCAGGTCCCGGGGAGCTGTTTTTT. The chain links TRBV2 to TRBJ2-2; D not certain. The CDR3 extends over 16 amino acids. The V and J ends lost 5 bases and 6 bases respectively, with 19 bases between them. In germline, CDR1 is SNHLY, CDR2 FYNNEI.

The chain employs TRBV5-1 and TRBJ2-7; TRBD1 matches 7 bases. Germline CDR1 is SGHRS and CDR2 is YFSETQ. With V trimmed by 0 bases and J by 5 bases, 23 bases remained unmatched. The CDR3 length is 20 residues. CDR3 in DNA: TGCGCCAGCAGCTTGGTTGAGTACTATGGGACAGCTAGAGGTATAGACGAGCAGTACTTC. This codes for CASSLVEYYGTARGIDEQYF.

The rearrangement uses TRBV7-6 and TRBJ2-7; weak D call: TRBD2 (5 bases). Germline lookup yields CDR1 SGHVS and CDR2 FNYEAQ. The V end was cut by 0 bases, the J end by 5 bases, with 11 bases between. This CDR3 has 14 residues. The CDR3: CASSLAPGLDEQYF. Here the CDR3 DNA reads TGTGCCAGCAGCTTAGCTCCGGGATTGGACGAGCAGTACTTC.

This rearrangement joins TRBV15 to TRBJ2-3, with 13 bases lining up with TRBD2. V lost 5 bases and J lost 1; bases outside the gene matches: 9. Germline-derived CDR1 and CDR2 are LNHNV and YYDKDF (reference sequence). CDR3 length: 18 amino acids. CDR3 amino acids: CATSWSLGLAGRTDTQYF. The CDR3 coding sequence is TGTGCCACCAGCTGGTCCCTGGGACTAGCGGGACGCACAGATACGCAGTATTTT.

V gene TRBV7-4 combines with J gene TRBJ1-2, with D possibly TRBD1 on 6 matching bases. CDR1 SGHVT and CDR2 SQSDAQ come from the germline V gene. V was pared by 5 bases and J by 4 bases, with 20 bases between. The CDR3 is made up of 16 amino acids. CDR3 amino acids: CASSTVRGHRGYGYTF. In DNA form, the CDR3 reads TGTGCCAGCAGCACCGTGAGGGGACATAGGGGCTATGGCTACACCTTC.

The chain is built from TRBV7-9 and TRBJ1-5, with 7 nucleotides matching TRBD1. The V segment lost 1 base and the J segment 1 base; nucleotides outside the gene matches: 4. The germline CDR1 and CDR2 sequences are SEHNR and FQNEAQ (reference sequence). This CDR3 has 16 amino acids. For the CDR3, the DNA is TGTGCCAGCAGCTTAGACAGGGGTCAAAGCAATCAGCCCCAGCATTTT. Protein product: CASSLDRGQSNQPQHF.

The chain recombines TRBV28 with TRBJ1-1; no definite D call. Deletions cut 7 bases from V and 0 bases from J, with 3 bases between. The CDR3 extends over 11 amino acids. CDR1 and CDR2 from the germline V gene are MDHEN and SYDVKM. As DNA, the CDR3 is TGTGCCAGCATAATGAACACTGAAGCTTTCTTT. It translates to CASIMNTEAFF. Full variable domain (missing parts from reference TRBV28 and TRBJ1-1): DVKVTQSSRYLVKRTGEKVFLECVQDMDHENMFWYRQDPGLGLRLIYFSYDVKMKEKGDIPEGYSVSREKKERFSLILESASTNQTSMYLCASIMNTEAFFGQGTRLTVV.

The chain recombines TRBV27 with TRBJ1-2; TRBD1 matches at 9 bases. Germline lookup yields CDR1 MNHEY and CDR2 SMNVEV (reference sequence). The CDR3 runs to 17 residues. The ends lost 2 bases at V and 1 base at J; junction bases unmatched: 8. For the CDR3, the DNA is TGTGCCAGCAGTTTACAACAACCGGGACAGGGTAACTATGGCTACACCTTC. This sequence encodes CASSLQQPGQGNYGYTF.

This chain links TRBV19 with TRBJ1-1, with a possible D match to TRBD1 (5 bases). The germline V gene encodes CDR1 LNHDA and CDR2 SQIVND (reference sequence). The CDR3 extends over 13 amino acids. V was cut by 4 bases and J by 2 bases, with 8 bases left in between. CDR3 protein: CASSTRANTEAFF. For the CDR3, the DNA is TGTGCCAGTAGTACCAGGGCAAACACTGAAGCTTTCTTT. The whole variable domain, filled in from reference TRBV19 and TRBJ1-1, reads DGGITQSPKYLFRKEGQNVTLSCEQNLNHDAMYWYRQDPGQGLRLIYYSQIVNDFQKGDIAEGYSVSREKKESFPLTVTSAQKNPTAFYLCASSTRANTEAFFGQGTRLTVV.

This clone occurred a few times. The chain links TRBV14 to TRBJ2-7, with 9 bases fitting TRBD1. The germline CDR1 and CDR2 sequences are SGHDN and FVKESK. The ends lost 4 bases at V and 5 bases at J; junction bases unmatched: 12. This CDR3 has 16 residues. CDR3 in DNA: TGTGCCAGCAGCCCAGCCGTCGGGACAGGGTTTAACGAGCAGTACTTC. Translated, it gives CASSPAVGTGFNEQYF.

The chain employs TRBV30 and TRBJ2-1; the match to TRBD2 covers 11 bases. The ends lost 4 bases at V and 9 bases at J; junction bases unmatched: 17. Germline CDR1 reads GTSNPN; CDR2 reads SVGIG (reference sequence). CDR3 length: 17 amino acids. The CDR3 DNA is TGTGCCTGGATAGCAACCTCCGGGACTAGCGGACCAAGTGAGCAGTTCTTC. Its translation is CAWIATSGTSGPSEQFF.

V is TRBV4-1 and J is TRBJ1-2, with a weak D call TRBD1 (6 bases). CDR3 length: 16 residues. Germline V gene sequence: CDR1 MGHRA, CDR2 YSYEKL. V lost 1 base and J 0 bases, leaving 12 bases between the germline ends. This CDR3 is CASSQGPGHSNYGYTF. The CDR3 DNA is TGCGCCAGCAGCCAAGGACCGGGACACTCTAACTATGGCTACACCTTC.

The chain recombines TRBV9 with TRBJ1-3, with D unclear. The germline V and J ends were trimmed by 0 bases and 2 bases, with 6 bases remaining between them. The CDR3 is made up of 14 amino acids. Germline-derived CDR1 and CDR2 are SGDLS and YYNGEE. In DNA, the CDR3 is TGTGCCAGCAGCGTAGAGGAGGCTGGAAACACCATATATTTT. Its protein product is CASSVEEAGNTIYF.

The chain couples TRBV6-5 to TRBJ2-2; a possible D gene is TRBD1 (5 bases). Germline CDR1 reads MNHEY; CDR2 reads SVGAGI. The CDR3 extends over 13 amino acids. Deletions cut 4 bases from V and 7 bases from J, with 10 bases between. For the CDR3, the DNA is TGTGCCAGCAGTTCCAGGGTTGACGGGGAGCTGTTTTTT. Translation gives CASSSRVDGELFF.

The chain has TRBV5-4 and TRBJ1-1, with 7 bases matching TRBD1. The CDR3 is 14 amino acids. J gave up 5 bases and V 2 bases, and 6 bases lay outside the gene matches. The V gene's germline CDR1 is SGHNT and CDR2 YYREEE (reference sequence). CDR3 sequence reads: CASSFTGAGTEAFF. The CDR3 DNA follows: TGTGCCAGCAGCTTCACAGGGGCGGGGACTGAAGCTTTCTTT.

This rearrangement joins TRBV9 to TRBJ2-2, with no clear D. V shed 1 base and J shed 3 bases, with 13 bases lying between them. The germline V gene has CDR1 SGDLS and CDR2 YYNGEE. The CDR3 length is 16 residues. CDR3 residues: CASSVYPKLDTGELFF. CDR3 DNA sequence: TGTGCCAGCAGCGTATACCCCAAACTTGACACCGGGGAGCTGTTTTTT.

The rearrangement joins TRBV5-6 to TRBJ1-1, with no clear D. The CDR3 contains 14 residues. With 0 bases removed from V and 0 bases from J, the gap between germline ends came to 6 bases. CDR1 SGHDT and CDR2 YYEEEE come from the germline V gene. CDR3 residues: CASSLGHLNTEAFF. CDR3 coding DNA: TGTGCCAGCAGCTTGGGACACCTGAACACTGAAGCTTTCTTT.

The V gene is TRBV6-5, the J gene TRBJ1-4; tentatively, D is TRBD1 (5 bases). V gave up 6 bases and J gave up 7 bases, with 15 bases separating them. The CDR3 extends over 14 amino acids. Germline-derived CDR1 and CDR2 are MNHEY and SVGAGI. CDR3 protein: CASRRRGGREKLFF. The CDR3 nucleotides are TGTGCCAGCAGGAGACGGGGGGGTCGTGAAAAACTGTTTTTT.

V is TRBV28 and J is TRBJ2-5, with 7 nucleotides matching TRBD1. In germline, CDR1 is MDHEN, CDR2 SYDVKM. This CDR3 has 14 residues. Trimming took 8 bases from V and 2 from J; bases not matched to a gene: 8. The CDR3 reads CASGRGGGQETQYF. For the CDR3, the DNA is TGTGCCAGCGGTAGAGGGGGCGGGCAAGAGACCCAGTACTTC.

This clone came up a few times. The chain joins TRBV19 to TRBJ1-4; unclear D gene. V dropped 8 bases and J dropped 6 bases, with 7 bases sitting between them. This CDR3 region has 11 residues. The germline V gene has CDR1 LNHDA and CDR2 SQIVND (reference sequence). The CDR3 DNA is TGTGCCAGTGGGCCGGATGAAAAACTGTTTTTT. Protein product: CASGPDEKLFF. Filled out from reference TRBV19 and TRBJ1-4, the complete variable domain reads DGGITQSPKYLFRKEGQNVTLSCEQNLNHDAMYWYRQDPGQGLRLIYYSQIVNDFQKGDIAEGYSVSREKKESFPLTVTSAQKNPTAFYLCASGPDEKLFFGSGTQLSVL.

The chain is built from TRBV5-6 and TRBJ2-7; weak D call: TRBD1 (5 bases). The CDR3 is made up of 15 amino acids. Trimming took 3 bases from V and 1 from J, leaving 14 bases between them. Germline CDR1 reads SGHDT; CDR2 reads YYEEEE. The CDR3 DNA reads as TGTGCCAGCAGCTCGACATCGAGACAGTCCTACGAGCAGTACTTC. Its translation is CASSSTSRQSYEQYF.

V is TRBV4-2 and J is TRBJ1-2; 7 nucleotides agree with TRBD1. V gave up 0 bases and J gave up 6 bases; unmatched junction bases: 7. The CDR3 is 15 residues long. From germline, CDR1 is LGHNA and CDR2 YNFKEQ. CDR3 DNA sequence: TGTGCCAGCAGCCAAGAGGTCAGGGGGATTGATGGCTACACCTTC. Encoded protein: CASSQEVRGIDGYTF.

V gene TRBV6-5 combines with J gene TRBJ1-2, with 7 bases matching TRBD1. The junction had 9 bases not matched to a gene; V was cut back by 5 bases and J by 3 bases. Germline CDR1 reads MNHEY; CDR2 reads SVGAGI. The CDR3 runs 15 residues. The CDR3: CASSTRRQGDYGYTF. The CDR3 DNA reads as TGTGCCAGCAGTACTAGAAGACAGGGAGACTATGGCTACACCTTC.